This entry lists 29 T cell receptor beta chains sequenced from one sample in a study of T cells in Graves' hyperthyroidism and ophthalmopathy. What was amplified from RNA transcripts were TCR beta CDR3 regions. TCR CDR3 underwent first-round RT-PCR with the HTBI primer set. TCRdb fed the multiplex PCR reads into MiXCR, producing one record per CDR3 protein. Here the sample spans about 560,000 distinct CDR3 sequences, around 15% being singletons. Sample: blood. These receptors all stem from a woman between 18 and 29 years old with Graves' hyperthyroidism.

In this sample, this clonotype turned up many times. CDR3 loop: CSAREGVLQPQHF. CDR3 in DNA: TGCAGTGCTAGAGAGGGGGTCCTCCAGCCCCAGCATTTT. The rearrangement links TRBV20-1 to TRBJ1-5, with D possibly being TRBD1 (5 bases). The V gene lost 0 bases and the J gene lost 7 bases, with 10 bases spanning the gap. The CDR3 sequence is 13 residues long. Germline values: CDR1 DFQATT, CDR2 SNEGSKA (reference sequence).

The CDR3 region is CAWTLLAPSTDTQYF. CDR3 nucleotides: TGTGCCTGGACCCTACTAGCGCCGAGCACAGATACGCAGTATTTT. The chain employs TRBV30 and TRBJ2-3; TRBD2 agrees at 7 bases. Germline trimming cut 4 bases from V and 0 bases from J; bases unmatched to any gene: 7. Germline V CDR1 and CDR2: GTSNPN, SVGIG (reference sequence). The CDR3 covers 15 residues.

The chain uses TRBV20-1 and TRBJ2-2; D ambiguous. V lost 6 bases to trimming and J lost 1 base, with 9 bases between them. Germline assignment: CDR1 DFQATT and CDR2 SNEGSKA (reference sequence). The CDR3 has 13 amino acids. This CDR3 is CSAYRLNTGELFF. CDR3 nucleotides: TGCAGTGCCTACCGACTGAACACCGGGGAGCTGTTTTTT.

There are a few counts of this clonotype. V gene TRBV2 combines with J gene TRBJ2-5, with D tentatively TRBD1 or TRBD2 (5 bases each). Looked up from germline, CDR1 is SNHLY and CDR2 is FYNNEI. The ends were cut back, 6 bases at V and 7 bases at J, with 18 bases in the middle. This CDR3 is 14 amino acids long. The CDR3 coding sequence is TGTGCCAGCAGACGAGAAGGGACCACGGGGACCCAGTACTTC. This codes for CASRREGTTGTQYF.

This clonotype came up many times. V and J are TRBV5-1 and TRBJ2-7; TRBD1 is a possible D gene (6 bases). The CDR3 has 14 residues. Per the germline V gene, CDR1 is SGHRS and CDR2 is YFSETQ. V lost 0 bases and J 9 bases, leaving 16 bases between the germline ends. The CDR3 DNA reads TGCGCCAGCAGCTTGGATGGACAGTCCCGCGGGCAGTACTTC. Residues: CASSLDGQSRGQYF. The complete variable domain, with remaining parts taken from reference TRBV5-1 and TRBJ2-7, reads KAGVTQTPRYLIKTRGQQVTLSCSPISGHRSVSWYQQTPGQGLQFLFEYFSETQRNKGNFPGRFSGRQFSNSRSEMNVSTLELGDSALYLCASSLDGQSRGQYFGPGTRLTVT.

This clonotype was counted between two and nine times. This chain connects TRBV5-1 to TRBJ2-7, with 9 bases lining up with TRBD2. V was pared by 4 bases and J by 6 bases, with 8 bases of the junction left unmatched. The CDR3 is 14 residues long. Germline V lookup: CDR1 SGHRS, CDR2 YFSETQ. As DNA, the CDR3 is TGCGCCAGCAGCACCACAAGCGGGGGGTCCGAGCAGTACTTC. Its protein is CASSTTSGGSEQYF.

There are a few counts of this clonotype. Likely a read error: the CDR3 ends without its conserved phenylalanine or tryptophan. The rearrangement joins TRBV7-9 to TRBJ1-1; 7 nucleotides agree with TRBD1. CDR3 length: 15 residues. J gave up 2 bases and V 0 bases, and 3 bases lay outside the gene matches. Germline assignment: CDR1 SEHNR and CDR2 FQNEAQ (reference sequence). Written as DNA, the CDR3 is TGTGCCAGCAGCTTAGCGGTAGGGGGCAACACTGAAGCTTTCTCT. Encoded protein: CASSLAVGGNTEAFS.

This clonotype appeared many times. The rearrangement joins TRBV11-2 to TRBJ2-7; D remains unclear. Trimming took off 1 base at V and 6 bases at J, with 19 bases between the two ends. Germline loops: CDR1 SGHAT, CDR2 FQNNGV. CDR3 length: 16 residues. The CDR3 reads CASSLGWSRLPLEQYF. CDR3 coding DNA: TGTGCCAGCAGCTTAGGGTGGAGCCGACTTCCCCTCGAGCAGTACTTC.

The table lists this clonotype with many counts. The chain recombines TRBV20-1 with TRBJ2-4; TRBD1 aligns across 9 bases. CDR1 is DFQATT, CDR2 SNEGSKA, per germline (reference sequence). The CDR3 has 17 residues. Unmatched junction bases numbered 12, after V lost 0 bases and J lost 6 bases. CDR3 protein: CSAREGTGSLGGNIQYF. The CDR3 DNA is TGCAGTGCTAGAGAGGGGACAGGGAGTCTTGGTGGAAACATTCAGTACTTC.

This clonotype has only a few counts. The V and J genes are TRBV20-1 and TRBJ1-5; TRBD1 matches at 12 bases. CDR1 DFQATT and CDR2 SNEGSKA come from the germline V gene (reference sequence). The CDR3 has 13 residues. The J segment lost 7 bases and the V segment lost 5 bases, leaving 3 bases of the junction unmatched. Written as DNA, the CDR3 is TGCAGTGCTTGGGACAGGGGGCAACAGCCCCAGCATTTT. As protein: CSAWDRGQQPQHF.

This clonotype was counted between two and nine times. V is TRBV13 and J is TRBJ2-5; the match to TRBD2 covers 7 bases. This CDR3 has 14 amino acids. Germline trimming cut 3 bases from V and 3 bases from J; bases unmatched to any gene: 4. CDR1 is PRHDT, CDR2 FYEKMQ, per germline (reference sequence). The CDR3 spells CASSFRTSEETQYF. The CDR3 DNA reads as TGTGCCAGCAGCTTCAGGACTAGTGAAGAGACCCAGTACTTC. Looking up the rest from reference TRBV13 and TRBJ2-5 gives the full variable domain: AAGVIQSPRHLIKEKRETATLKCYPIPRHDTVYWYQQGPGQDPQFLISFYEKMQSDKGSIPDRFSAQQFSDYHSELNMSSLELGDSALYFCASSFRTSEETQYFGPGTRLLVL.

A few counts support this clonotype. This rearrangement joins TRBV29-1 to TRBJ1-2, with a tentative D call TRBD1 (5 bases). Trimming shortened V by 4 bases and J by 4 bases, and 10 bases separated the two germline ends. The CDR3 spans 12 residues. The germline V gene encodes CDR1 SQVTM and CDR2 ANQGSEA. Here the CDR3 reads CSVGQISYGYTF. DNA of the CDR3: TGCAGCGTTGGACAGATCTCCTATGGCTACACCTTC. Using reference TRBV29-1 and TRBJ1-2 for the parts outside the CDR3, the full variable domain is SAVISQKPSRDICQRGTSLTIQCQVDSQVTMMFWYRQQPGQSLTLIATANQGSEATYESGFVIDKFPISRPNLTFSTLTVSNMSPEDSSIYLCSVGQISYGYTFGSGTRLTVV.

The chain couples TRBV11-2 to TRBJ2-1; tentative D call: TRBD1 (5 bases). The CDR3 covers 14 residues. CDR1 is SGHAT, CDR2 FQNNGV, per germline. V lost 5 bases and J lost 9, with 17 bases in between. The CDR3 sequence: CASSTQTPGAEQFF. The CDR3 coding sequence is TGTGCCAGCAGCACGCAGACCCCTGGGGCTGAGCAGTTCTTC. Together with reference TRBV11-2 and TRBJ2-1, the CDR3 gives the full variable domain: EAGVAQSPRYKIIEKRQSVAFWCNPISGHATLYWYQQILGQGPKLLIQFQNNGVVDDSQLPKDRFSAERLKGVDSTLKIQPAKLEDSAVYLCASSTQTPGAEQFFGPGTRLTVL.

This clonotype was observed at least ten times. The chain recombines TRBV7-3 with TRBJ2-3, with 7 nucleotides matching TRBD2. V dropped 8 bases and J dropped 0; count of bases not matched to a gene: 2. The germline V gene encodes CDR1 SGHTA and CDR2 FQGTGA. The CDR3 has 13 amino acids. This chain's CDR3 is CASGEGSTDTQYF. CDR3 DNA sequence: TGTGCCAGCGGGGAGGGCAGCACAGATACGCAGTATTTT.

This rearrangement joins TRBV4-3 to TRBJ2-7; 11 bases are a match to TRBD1. CDR1 LGHNA and CDR2 YSLEER come from the germline V gene. After removal of 4 bases from V and 9 bases from J, the junction contained 8 bases not matched to a gene. This CDR3 spans 14 amino acids. The CDR3 region has the DNA TGCGCCAGCAGCCTTCGGACAGGGGGCAAGGGGCAGTACTTC. Translation: CASSLRTGGKGQYF.

The table lists this clonotype with many counts. V usage is TRBV10-1 and J usage is TRBJ2-7; 8 bases align to TRBD2. Per germline, CDR1 WNHNN and CDR2 SYGVQD (reference sequence). The CDR3 is made up of 15 amino acids. With 4 bases clipped from V and 7 bases from J, the junction kept 12 bases outside the gene matches. CDR3 DNA: TGCGCCAGCAGTGGATCTTTAGCGGGACCCTCTGAGCAGTACTTC. It translates to CASSGSLAGPSEQYF.

The V and J genes are TRBV4-2 and TRBJ1-1; 8 positions agree with TRBD1. The germline CDR1 and CDR2 sequences are LGHNA and YNFKEQ. V lost 4 bases and J lost 0; bases outside the gene matches: 1. CDR3 length: 14 amino acids. Here the CDR3 DNA reads TGTGCCAGCAGCCCACAGGGGGTGAACACTGAAGCTTTCTTT. It codes for CASSPQGVNTEAFF.

V gene TRBV6-1 combines with J gene TRBJ2-3; D may be TRBD1 or TRBD2 (6 bases each). V lost 6 bases, J lost 4 bases, and 11 bases lay in between. Germline V lookup: CDR1 MNHNS, CDR2 SASEGT. The CDR3 extends over 13 amino acids. The CDR3 here is CASRPGGPDTQYF. The DNA of the CDR3 is TGTGCCAGCAGGCCTGGGGGGCCAGATACGCAGTATTTT.

There are many counts of this clonotype. The V gene is TRBV6-1, the J gene TRBJ2-7; no clear D. The germline V and J ends were trimmed by 5 bases and 0 bases, with 11 bases remaining between them. Germline CDR1 MNHNS, CDR2 SASEGT. The CDR3 is 14 amino acids. The CDR3 DNA is TGTGCCAGCAGTAAGGCCCCGAGCTCCTACGAGCAGTACTTC. It yields the protein CASSKAPSSYEQYF.

As to this clonotype: A much more abundant neighbour one base away suggests this may be a read error. The chain links TRBV5-6 to TRBJ2-1; D remains unclear. The CDR3 totals 12 residues. Germline CDR1 is SGHDT and CDR2 is YYEEEE. The CDR3 DNA follows: TGTGCCTGGAGCCCCATTTACAATGAGCAGTCCTTC. Its translation is CAWSPIYNEQSF. Based on the CDR3 plus reference TRBV5-6 and TRBJ2-1, the full variable domain is DAGVTQSPTHLIKTRGQQVTLRCSPKSGHDTVSWYQQALGQGPQFIFQYYEEEERQRGNFPDRFSGHQFPNYSSELNVNALLLGDSALYLCAWSPIYNEQSFGPGTRLTVL.

To note about this clonotype: A read error is possible here, since a much larger clone lies one base away. The chain uses TRBV4-3 and TRBJ1-2, with TRBD1 as a possible D gene (5 bases). Germline CDR1 is LGHNA and CDR2 is YSLEER. The CDR3 has 13 residues. The CDR3 here is CASGQGPGYGYTF. The CDR3 DNA is TGCGCCAGCGGCCAAGGTCCAGGGTATGGCTACACCTTC.

This clonotype has a handful of counts. The chain links TRBV6-4 to TRBJ1-6; tentative D call: TRBD1 (5 bases). Germline V gene lookup returns CDR1 MRHNA and CDR2 SNTAGT. Trimming took off 6 bases at V and 10 bases at J, with 13 bases between the two ends. The CDR3 extends over 13 amino acids. In DNA form, the CDR3 reads TGTGCCAGCAGGGGGACGGGAGGGTCACCCCTCCACTTT. Its protein is CASRGTGGSPLHF.

This clonotype was seen repeatedly, ten times or more. The chain links TRBV12-3 or TRBV12-4 to TRBJ2-2; D not certain. V was cut by 6 bases and J by 5 bases, with 7 bases left in between. The CDR3 has 12 amino acids. CDR3 in DNA: TGTGCCAGCAGGCCACTAACCGGGGAGCTGTTTTTT. It codes for CASRPLTGELFF.

The sample holds many counts of this clonotype. The genes are TRBV20-1 and TRBJ1-5; D remains unclear. Trimming left V 3 bases short and J 2 bases short, with 5 bases between. Germline V gives CDR1 DFQATT, CDR2 SNEGSKA (reference sequence). The CDR3 has 12 amino acids. CDR3 amino acids: CSASDGNQPQHF. Here the CDR3 DNA reads TGCAGTGCTAGTGATGGCAATCAGCCCCAGCATTTT.

The J gene is TRBJ1-4, the V gene TRBV6-2 or TRBV6-3; D is possibly TRBD1 (6 bases). V was trimmed by 6 bases and J by 2 bases, leaving 10 bases between them. CDR1 and CDR2 (germline): MNHEY, SVGEGT. The CDR3 has 14 residues. The CDR3 region has the DNA TGTGCCAGCAGACGGACAGTGACTAATGAAAAACTGTTTTTT. It is translated as CASRRTVTNEKLFF.

This clonotype was seen only a few times. The chain links TRBV29-1 to TRBJ2-4, with no clear D. There are 13 residues in the CDR3. CDR1 is SQVTM and CDR2 is ANQGSEA in the germline V gene. Trimming removed 5 bases at V and 0 bases at J, with 8 bases between. In nucleotides, the CDR3 is TGCAGCGTTCCAGCTTTAGCCAAAAACATTCAGTACTTC. Translating gives CSVPALAKNIQYF.

In its sample, this clonotype was seen a few times. V and J are TRBV11-2 and TRBJ1-2; D is unresolved. This CDR3 contains 13 residues. Per the germline V gene, CDR1 is SGHAT and CDR2 is FQNNGV. The V and J ends lost 4 bases and 4 bases respectively, with 10 bases between them. This CDR3 reads CASSSTAIYGYTF. CDR3 bases: TGTGCCAGCAGCTCGACGGCAATCTATGGCTACACCTTC.

This clonotype was picked up many times. The V and J genes are TRBV5-1 and TRBJ2-1, with D unclear. CDR3 length equals 11 residues. Germline CDR1 and CDR2: SGHRS and YFSETQ. V lost 5 bases and J 8 bases, leaving 8 bases between the germline ends. In nucleotides, the CDR3 is TGCGCCAGCAGATTATTAGATGAGCAGTTCTTC. Protein product: CASRLLDEQFF. Together with reference TRBV5-1 and TRBJ2-1, the CDR3 gives the full variable domain: KAGVTQTPRYLIKTRGQQVTLSCSPISGHRSVSWYQQTPGQGLQFLFEYFSETQRNKGNFPGRFSGRQFSNSRSEMNVSTLELGDSALYLCASRLLDEQFFGPGTRLTVL.

This clonotype was counted at least ten times. This chain joins TRBV6-2 or TRBV6-3 and TRBJ2-7; D gene uncertain. This CDR3 comprises 12 residues. The V gene lost 5 bases and the J gene lost 1 base, with 6 bases spanning the gap. CDR1 is MNHEY and CDR2 is SVGEGT in the germline V gene. CDR3 DNA: TGTGCCAGCAGTAGTACATCCTACGAGCAGTACTTC. Encoded protein: CASSSTSYEQYF.